The present entry profiles one T cell receptor (beta chain) with its context. The data were taken from a study of OX40 agonist ivuxolimab in advanced cancers. Data came from immunoSEQ multiplex PCR; TCRdb stores just in-frame clones and leaves some out. Altogether 100,000 to 150,000 clones are present, 85% to 95% being singletons, with the ten largest covering more than 0.7%. The sample consisted of CD4+ or CD8+ T cells sorted from blood, taken in a trial of the OX40 agonist ivuxolimab. This clonotype was obtained from an adult with an advanced solid tumor such as melanoma, head and neck, liver or kidney cancer.

CDR3 sequence reads: CASSSQGQPNEKLFF. In DNA, the CDR3 is TGTGCCAGCAGCTCGCAGGGACAGCCTAATGAAAAACTGTTTTTT. The J gene is TRBJ1-4, the V gene TRBV7-2, with 7 bases lining up with TRBD1. The CDR3 runs to 15 residues. Trimming cost V 4 bases and J 3 bases; bases outside gene matches: 5. The germline CDR1 and CDR2 sequences are SGHTA and FQGNSA.